This T cell receptor beta chain was captured by sequencing in a study of vaccination and CD4 T cells after COVID-19. Whole-study context: Convalescent participants consisted of six males and four females, two being Hispanic.

The Oncomine TCR Beta short-read assay was what sequenced the DNA obtained from cultured CD4+ T cells. TCRdb analysed the PCR reads with MiXCR anew, one entry per CDR3 protein. Altogether about 8,200 distinct CDR3 sequences are present, 40% to 60% being singletons, with the ten largest covering about 18%. The CDR3 spans 14 residues. Trimming stripped 1 base from V and 1 base from J, with 7 bases between. CDR1 is LNHDA, CDR2 SQIVND, per germline (reference sequence). Note on this clonotype: As yet, its antigen is unknown.

Treatment defined: approximately 9-day PBMC culture with coronavirus spike peptide pools or control peptides (ViraFEST assay). From the unexposed donor, CD4+ T cells were collected ahead of the COVID-19 pandemic (2011-2018). The J gene is TRBJ2-5, the V gene TRBV19; no reliable D call. Material: CD4+ T cells from blood, cultured in vitro. The receptor comes from a human donor in good health. CDR3 nucleotide sequence: TGTGCCAGTAGTATAGGACAAGGCCAAGAGACCCAGTACTTC. This sequence encodes CASSIGQGQETQYF. The full variable domain, its missing parts supplied by reference TRBV19 and TRBJ2-5, is DGGITQSPKYLFRKEGQNVTLSCEQNLNHDAMYWYRQDPGQGLRLIYYSQIVNDFQKGDIAEGYSVSREKKESFPLTVTSAQKNPTAFYLCASSIGQGQETQYFGPGTRLLVL.